The 10 T cell receptor beta chains presented below share a single source sample, sequenced in a study of T cell responses to AZD1222 COVID-19 vaccine. Libraries were prepared by immunoSEQ multiplex PCR; TCRdb keeps only in-frame clonotypes and omits some of them. In the table there are 100,000 or so clones, nearly 95% of which are singletons. This material consisted of peripheral blood, taken on day 0 of AZD1222 vaccination. Source of these receptors: an adult in good health.

The chain joins TRBV5-1 to TRBJ2-5; the match to TRBD2 covers 9 bases. The germline CDR1 and CDR2 sequences are SGHRS and YFSETQ. The CDR3 runs 14 residues. V shed 5 bases and J 5 bases; nucleotides not matched to a gene: 7. The CDR3 sequence: CASRLAGRGETQYF. The CDR3 DNA follows: TGCGCCAGCAGGCTAGCGGGACGCGGGGAGACCCAGTACTTC.

This clone was detected once. This chain uses TRBV12-5 with TRBJ2-1; D may be TRBD1 (6 bases). CDR1 and CDR2 from the germline V gene are LGHNT and FRNRAP. The CDR3 runs 12 residues. V was cut by 6 bases and J by 8 bases, with 11 bases left in between. The chain's CDR3 is CASGRGFDEQFF. Here the CDR3 DNA reads TGTGCTAGTGGAAGGGGGTTCGATGAGCAGTTCTTC.

The rearrangement uses TRBV6-5 and TRBJ1-2; D might be TRBD1 (5 bases). This CDR3 region has 13 residues. Per the germline V gene, CDR1 is MNHEY and CDR2 is SVGAGI. V shed 3 bases and J shed 3 bases, with 8 bases lying between them. DNA for the CDR3: TGTGCCAGCAGTTATATGGGGGACTATGGCTACACCTTC. It translates to CASSYMGDYGYTF.

The chain recombines TRBV9 with TRBJ2-1; a weak D match, TRBD2 (6 bases). V lost 0 bases, J lost 3 bases, and 13 bases lay in between. The CDR3 has 16 amino acids. The germline CDR1 and CDR2 sequences are SGDLS and YYNGEE. CDR3 in amino acids: CASSVGDSNFYNEQFF. Here the CDR3 DNA reads TGTGCCAGCAGCGTAGGGGACTCCAATTTCTACAATGAGCAGTTCTTC. The full variable domain, its missing parts supplied by reference TRBV9 and TRBJ2-1, is DSGVTQTPKHLITATGQRVTLRCSPRSGDLSVYWYQQSLDQGLQFLIQYYNGEERAKGNILERFSAQQFPDLHSELNLSSLELGDSALYFCASSVGDSNFYNEQFFGPGTRLTVL.

The chain employs TRBV4-2 and TRBJ2-3; TRBD2 aligns across 7 bases. The CDR3 spans 16 residues. Germline CDR1 is LGHNA and CDR2 is YNFKEQ. The V segment lost 0 bases and the J segment 4 bases; nucleotides outside the gene matches: 7. The CDR3 loop is CASSQDMAGEADTQYF. The CDR3 bases are TGTGCCAGCAGCCAAGATATGGCGGGAGAAGCAGATACGCAGTATTTT.

The sample holds one count of this clone. The chain recombines TRBV3-1 (or the pseudogene TRBV3-2) with TRBJ2-3; the D gene is possibly TRBD1 (6 bases). The V gene's germline CDR1 is LGHDT and CDR2 YNNKEL (reference sequence). CDR3 length equals 16 residues. V lost 4 bases and J lost 6, with 20 bases in between. The CDR3 spells CASSRTTGWKADTQYF. The CDR3 DNA follows: TGTGCCAGCAGCCGCACTACAGGGTGGAAGGCGGATACGCAGTATTTT.

J is TRBJ1-4 and V is TRBV11-1; D not certain. CDR1 SGHAT and CDR2 FQDESV come from the germline V gene (reference sequence). The germline V and J ends were trimmed by 2 bases and 8 bases, with 9 bases remaining between them. This CDR3 contains 13 residues. In DNA form, the CDR3 reads TGTGCCAGCAGCTTACAAGATGGGGAAAAACTGTTTTTT. It codes for CASSLQDGEKLFF. The complete variable domain, with remaining parts taken from reference TRBV11-1 and TRBJ1-4, reads EAEVAQSPRYKITEKSQAVAFWCDPISGHATLYWYRQILGQGPELLVQFQDESVVDDSQLPKDRFSAERLKGVDSTLKIQPAELGDSAMYLCASSLQDGEKLFFGSGTQLSVL.

This clone is a singleton in its sample. This chain connects TRBV6-1 to TRBJ1-2; no reliable D call. This CDR3 has 13 residues. Deletions cut 6 bases from V and 6 bases from J, with 14 bases between. Germline-derived CDR1 and CDR2 are MNHNS and SASEGT. CDR3 loop: CASSSTNVDGYTF. For the CDR3, the DNA is TGTGCCAGCAGCTCCACCAATGTTGATGGCTACACCTTC.

The V gene is TRBV30, the J gene TRBJ2-1; D gene ambiguous. This CDR3 comprises 13 residues. Germline V CDR1 and CDR2: GTSNPN, SVGIG (reference sequence). Trimming removed 0 bases from V and 1 base from J, with 4 bases in between. The CDR3 DNA follows: TGTGCCTGGAGTGTGAAGTCCTACAATGAGCAGTTCTTC. Translated, it gives CAWSVKSYNEQFF.

The rearrangement links TRBV3-1 (or the pseudogene TRBV3-2) to TRBJ2-1, with no clear D. The V end lost 3 bases, the J end lost 5 bases, and 8 bases lay between the germline ends. The germline CDR1 and CDR2 sequences are LGHDT and YNNKEL (reference sequence). The CDR3 has 13 amino acids. In DNA form, the CDR3 reads TGTGCCAGCAGCCAGGAGAACGACAATGAGCAGTTCTTC. Its translation is CASSQENDNEQFF.